This paragraph covers one T cell receptor (beta chain) sequence. Antigen: not known. This sample was taken from a study of cytomegalovirus exposure and HLA in healthy donors. Study-wide results and limits: In a later analysis, HLA-associated beta chains showed higher expansion and lower generation probabilities than comparable chains. Per a prior analysis, the majority of TCR beta V segments were productive roughly 87% or roughly 30% of the time. Rarity held for most TCR sequences, but there were some public TCRs that occurred in many donors.

The PCR made use of 60 Vbeta and 13 Jbeta primers. This table comes from immunoSEQ multiplex PCR, and its TCRdb copy is limited to in-frame clones, with some not included. The sample records about 82,000 clones, 60% to 80% being singletons. CDR1 and CDR2 from the germline V gene are MDHEN and SYDVKM. The CDR3 is 16 residues long. Trimming cost V 3 bases and J 5 bases, with 18 bases left between them. Input material: PBMCs. The clonotype comes from a woman between 50 and 59 years old in good health and CMV-seropositive. The V and J genes are TRBV28 and TRBJ2-3, with a possible D match to TRBD2 (6 bases). The CDR3 sequence is CASSFLGAGRRDTQYF. The CDR3 DNA follows: TGTGCCAGCAGTTTCCTAGGCGCAGGGAGGAGAGATACGCAGTATTTT.